The rows below give T cell receptor beta chains drawn from one sample of a study of blood T cell repertoires in COVID-19. Some clones are missing from TCRdb's copy, which holds only in-frame ones; the method was immunoSEQ multiplex PCR. The sample shows roughly 55,000 clones, around 86% of them seen only once. Sequenced material: peripheral blood. The source is a woman aged 60 to 75 with acute or convalescent COVID-19. CDR3s include the opening cysteine and the closing phenylalanine or tryptophan. The D gene is left open where the match is weak. Clone size is shown for a subset of rows, as once, few, many or a class of expanded clone.

v_call: TRBV30; d_call: TRBD1; j_call: TRBJ1-2; clone_size: -; cdr3_aa: CAWSPADRGYGYTF; cdr3_nt: TGTGCCTGGAGCCCAGCTGACAGGGGCTATGGCTACACCTTC
v_call: TRBV6-1; d_call: TRBD2; j_call: TRBJ2-2; clone_size: -; cdr3_aa: CASSDLIAGGTNTGELFF; cdr3_nt: TGTGCCAGCAGTGACCTTATAGCGGGGGGTACGAACACCGGGGAGCTGTTTTTT
v_call: TRBV28; d_call: -; j_call: TRBJ1-6; clone_size: -; cdr3_aa: CASSLYRQGNSPLHF; cdr3_nt: TGTGCCAGCAGTTTATATCGCCAGGGAAATTCACCCCTCCACTTT
v_call: TRBV20-1; d_call: -; j_call: TRBJ2-7; clone_size: few; cdr3_aa: CSASRQLLDSYEQYF; cdr3_nt: TGCAGTGCTAGTCGACAGCTATTAGACTCCTACGAGCAGTACTTC
v_call: TRBV7-8; d_call: -; j_call: TRBJ2-1; clone_size: -; cdr3_aa: CASSSKRARNEQFF; cdr3_nt: TGTGCCAGCAGCTCTAAGCGGGCACGCAATGAGCAGTTCTTC
v_call: TRBV7-8; d_call: -; j_call: TRBJ1-4; clone_size: -; cdr3_aa: CASSPHRTNEKLFF; cdr3_nt: TGTGCCAGCAGCCCCCACCGGACTAATGAAAAACTGTTTTTT
v_call: TRBV27; d_call: -; j_call: TRBJ1-6; clone_size: -; cdr3_aa: CASIGSNSPLHF; cdr3_nt: TGTGCCAGCATTGGCTCGAATTCACCCCTCCACTTT
v_call: TRBV5-6; d_call: -; j_call: TRBJ2-1; clone_size: -; cdr3_aa: CASTQGLYNFDEQFF; cdr3_nt: TGTGCCAGCACCCAGGGACTTTATAACTTCGATGAGCAGTTCTTC
v_call: TRBV5-8; d_call: -; j_call: TRBJ1-4; clone_size: -; cdr3_aa: CASLRRSNEKLFF; cdr3_nt: TGTGCCAGCCTAAGGAGATCTAATGAAAAACTGTTTTTT
v_call: TRBV29-1; d_call: -; j_call: TRBJ1-5; clone_size: once; cdr3_aa: CSVQRGFDQPQHF; cdr3_nt: TGCAGCGTCCAGCGGGGGTTCGATCAGCCCCAGCATTTT
v_call: TRBV5-1; d_call: -; j_call: TRBJ2-4; clone_size: -; cdr3_aa: CASSLSAGQLAKNIQYF; cdr3_nt: TGCGCCAGCAGCCTCTCGGCGGGGCAGTTAGCCAAAAACATTCAGTACTTC
v_call: TRBV19; d_call: TRBD2; j_call: TRBJ2-3; clone_size: -; cdr3_aa: CATGLAGGLDTQYF; cdr3_nt: TGTGCCACCGGACTAGCGGGGGGGCTAGATACGCAGTATTTT
v_call: TRBV19; d_call: TRBD1; j_call: TRBJ1-3; clone_size: -; cdr3_aa: CASSTLSLRTGPGNTIYF; cdr3_nt: TGTGCCAGTAGTACCCTCTCCCTTAGGACAGGGCCTGGAAACACCATATATTTT
v_call: TRBV7-9; d_call: TRBD1; j_call: TRBJ1-1; clone_size: -; cdr3_aa: CASSTHRGGNTEAFF; cdr3_nt: TGTGCCAGCAGCACCCACAGGGGGGGCAATACTGAAGCTTTCTTT
v_call: TRBV19; d_call: TRBD1; j_call: TRBJ1-1; clone_size: few; cdr3_aa: CASSLRTGAGYTEAFF; cdr3_nt: TGTGCCAGTAGTCTCCGGACAGGTGCGGGCTACACTGAAGCTTTCTTT
v_call: TRBV5-5; d_call: -; j_call: TRBJ2-7; clone_size: few; cdr3_aa: CASSFGSPYEQYF; cdr3_nt: TGTGCCAGCAGCTTTGGCTCTCCCTACGAGCAGTACTTC
v_call: TRBV7-6; d_call: -; j_call: TRBJ2-5; clone_size: -; cdr3_aa: CASSRIQGETQYF; cdr3_nt: TGTGCCAGCAGTCGAATACAGGGTGAGACCCAGTACTTC
v_call: TRBV28; d_call: TRBD1; j_call: TRBJ1-5; clone_size: -; cdr3_aa: CASSLDRANQPQHF; cdr3_nt: TGTGCCAGCAGTTTAGACAGGGCCAATCAGCCCCAGCATTTT
v_call: TRBV19; d_call: TRBD2; j_call: TRBJ2-2; clone_size: -; cdr3_aa: CASSLLAGATGELFF; cdr3_nt: TGTGCCAGTAGCCTATTGGCGGGAGCAACCGGGGAGCTGTTTTTT
v_call: TRBV7-3; d_call: -; j_call: TRBJ2-1; clone_size: -; cdr3_aa: CASSLELSSYNEQFF; cdr3_nt: TGTGCCAGCAGCTTGGAGCTCAGCTCCTACAATGAGCAGTTCTTC
v_call: TRBV4-1; d_call: -; j_call: TRBJ1-4; clone_size: -; cdr3_aa: CASSQDGLTAGIDEKLFF; cdr3_nt: TGCGCCAGCAGCCAAGATGGGCTCACCGCGGGTATCGATGAAAAACTGTTTTTT
v_call: TRBV28; d_call: TRBD1; j_call: TRBJ1-6; clone_size: -; cdr3_aa: CASSRDGTGGSPLHF; cdr3_nt: TGTGCCAGCAGCCGAGACGGGACAGGGGGCTCACCCCTCCACTTT
v_call: TRBV30; d_call: -; j_call: TRBJ1-1; clone_size: once; cdr3_aa: CAWSFGLYGEAFF; cdr3_nt: TGTGCCTGGAGTTTCGGACTATACGGTGAAGCTTTCTTT
v_call: TRBV11-3; d_call: TRBD1; j_call: TRBJ1-3; clone_size: -; cdr3_aa: CASSTGGTGNTIYF; cdr3_nt: TGTGCCAGCAGCACAGGGGGCACTGGAAACACCATATATTTT
v_call: TRBV28; d_call: -; j_call: TRBJ1-2; clone_size: -; cdr3_aa: CASSTLGDFGYTF; cdr3_nt: TGTGCCAGCAGTACACTGGGGGACTTCGGCTACACCTTC
v_call: TRBV7-3; d_call: TRBD1; j_call: TRBJ2-7; clone_size: -; cdr3_aa: CTGERCYEQYF; cdr3_nt: TGTACAGGGGAGAGGTGCTACGAGCAGTACTTC
v_call: TRBV6-2/TRBV6-3; d_call: -; j_call: TRBJ2-6; clone_size: -; cdr3_aa: CASSYSKAGVAGANVLTF; cdr3_nt: TGTGCCAGCAGTTACTCGAAGGCAGGGGTAGCGGGGGCCAACGTCCTGACTTTC
v_call: TRBV4-1; d_call: TRBD1; j_call: TRBJ1-4; clone_size: -; cdr3_aa: CASSQDRRGQGNEKLFF; cdr3_nt: TGCGCCAGCAGCCAAGATCGGCGGGGACAGGGGAATGAAAAACTGTTTTTT
v_call: TRBV9; d_call: TRBD1; j_call: TRBJ1-6; clone_size: -; cdr3_aa: CASSPRTGGGSPLHF; cdr3_nt: TGTGCCAGCAGCCCCCGGACAGGGGGTGGCTCACCCCTCCACTTT
v_call: TRBV6-5; d_call: -; j_call: TRBJ1-3; clone_size: -; cdr3_aa: CASCSGNGNTIYF; cdr3_nt: TGTGCCAGCTGTAGCGGCAATGGAAACACCATATATTTT
v_call: TRBV5-1; d_call: TRBD1; j_call: TRBJ2-7; clone_size: -; cdr3_aa: CASFPEAGGYEQYF; cdr3_nt: TGCGCCAGCTTTCCAGAGGCAGGGGGCTACGAGCAGTACTTC
v_call: TRBV19; d_call: TRBD1; j_call: TRBJ1-2; clone_size: -; cdr3_aa: CASSGKGGANYYGYTF; cdr3_nt: TGTGCCAGTAGCGGAAAAGGGGGCGCTAATTACTATGGCTACACCTTC
v_call: TRBV7-2; d_call: -; j_call: TRBJ2-2; clone_size: few; cdr3_aa: CASSLKGGELFF; cdr3_nt: TGTGCCAGCAGCTTGAAGGGGGGGGAGCTGTTTTTT